This T cell receptor (beta chain) was retrieved from a study of OX40 agonist ivuxolimab in advanced cancers. Study background: Partial responses were achieved by three patients: one hepatocellular carcinoma, two cutaneous melanoma. Points from the study as a whole: On average, CD8+ T cells showed a greater number of expanded clones than CD4+.

This CDR3 has 17 residues. Germline V gene sequence: CDR1 SGDLS, CDR2 YYNGEE. The V segment lost 4 bases and the J segment 3 bases; nucleotides outside the gene matches: 13. Comments on this clone: Its antigen is unidentified.

Only in-frame clones appear in the TCRdb table, and some are missing; sequencing was by immunoSEQ multiplex PCR. The table includes approximately 18,000 clones, approximately 76% detected once. The sequencing here drew on CD4+ or CD8+ T cells sorted from blood, taken in a trial of the OX40 agonist ivuxolimab. This receptor was obtained from an adult with an advanced solid tumor such as melanoma, head and neck, liver or kidney cancer. The chain employs TRBV9 and TRBJ2-3; TRBD2 aligns across 8 bases. The CDR3 region is CASSPFNGRASTDTQYF. In DNA, the CDR3 is TGTGCCAGCAGCCCATTCAACGGGAGGGCCTCGACAGATACGCAGTATTTT.